This entry lists 30 T cell receptor beta chains sequenced from one sample in a study of STAT5B mutations in CD4+ large granular lymphocyte leukemia. Only in-frame clones appear in the TCRdb table, and some are missing; sequencing was by immunoSEQ multiplex PCR. The data contain about 25,000 clones, 81% of them singletons. The specimen was CD4+ T cells from blood buffy coats. These receptors all stem from a human donor in good health.

This clone was observed once. The chain is built from TRBV5-1 and TRBJ2-5, with no clear D. The V end was cut by 0 bases, the J end by 4 bases, with 4 bases between. The CDR3 is made up of 12 amino acids. CDR1 SGHRS and CDR2 YFSETQ come from the germline V gene. CDR3 loop: CASSLVGETQYF. CDR3 nucleotide sequence: TGCGCCAGCAGCTTGGTTGGAGAGACCCAGTACTTC. Filled out from reference TRBV5-1 and TRBJ2-5, the complete variable domain reads KAGVTQTPRYLIKTRGQQVTLSCSPISGHRSVSWYQQTPGQGLQFLFEYFSETQRNKGNFPGRFSGRQFSNSRSEMNVSTLELGDSALYLCASSLVGETQYFGPGTRLLVL.

The chain recombines TRBV4-3 with TRBJ2-5; D is uncertain. CDR3 length equals 14 residues. Germline CDR1 and CDR2: LGHNA and YSLEER. V lost 1 base and J 3 bases, leaving 9 bases between the germline ends. CDR3 in amino acids: CASSQANAKETQYF. Written as DNA, the CDR3 is TGCGCCAGCAGCCAAGCGAACGCCAAAGAGACCCAGTACTTC.

The rearrangement links TRBV6-1 to TRBJ1-4; D not resolved. The CDR3 is 14 residues long. Looked up from germline, CDR1 is MNHNS and CDR2 is SASEGT. V lost 6 bases, J lost 3 bases, and 11 bases lay in between. CDR3 sequence reads: CASRGIEPNEKLFF. CDR3 in DNA: TGTGCCAGCAGAGGAATTGAGCCTAATGAAAAACTGTTTTTT.

The chain has TRBV4-2 and TRBJ2-1; 8 bases fit TRBD2. V was clipped by 5 bases and J by 2 bases; unmatched bases: 5. The CDR3 has 15 amino acids. Germline loops: CDR1 LGHNA, CDR2 YNFKEQ. As DNA, the CDR3 is TGTGCCAGCAGCTATAGCGGGACCACCTACAATGAGCAGTTCTTC. This codes for CASSYSGTTYNEQFF.

The chain uses TRBV2 and TRBJ2-7; D possibly uses TRBD1 or TRBD2 (5 bases each). The CDR3 runs 13 residues. Germline V gene data show CDR1 as SNHLY and CDR2 as FYNNEI. V lost 7 bases and J lost 1, with 11 bases in between. CDR3 sequence: CASNEGSSYEQYV. Here the CDR3 DNA reads TGTGCCAGCAACGAGGGGTCTTCCTACGAGCAGTACGTC.

The chain employs TRBV7-9 and TRBJ1-5, with 7 bases fitting TRBD1. The CDR3 sequence is 14 residues long. Per the germline V gene, CDR1 is SEHNR and CDR2 is FQNEAQ (reference sequence). Trimming took 5 bases from V and 9 from J; bases not matched to a gene: 10. CDR3: CASSLDREFWPQHF. CDR3 coding DNA: TGTGCCAGCAGCCTCGACAGGGAATTTTGGCCCCAGCATTTT. Full variable domain (rest looked up from reference TRBV7-9 and TRBJ1-5): DTGVSQNPRHKITKRGQNVTFRCDPISEHNRLYWYRQTLGQGPEFLTYFQNEAQLEKSRLLSDRFSAERPKGSFSTLEIQRTEQGDSAMYLCASSLDREFWPQHFGDGTRLSIL.

J is TRBJ1-5 and V is TRBV6-5; TRBD1 is a possible D gene (5 bases). Trimming took 6 bases from V and 7 from J, leaving 10 bases between them. This CDR3 is built from 12 residues. Per germline, CDR1 MNHEY and CDR2 SVGAGI. The CDR3 DNA follows: TGTGCCAGCAGGACGGGGCACCAGCCCCAGCATTTT. It yields the protein CASRTGHQPQHF.

V and J are TRBV2 and TRBJ2-3; D uncertain. The CDR3 loop spans 14 amino acids. Per germline, CDR1 SNHLY and CDR2 FYNNEI. V lost 2 bases, J lost 6 bases, and 12 bases lay in between. DNA of the CDR3: TGTGCCAGCAGTGAAAGGGCTTTAGGGGATACGCAGTATTTT. It encodes CASSERALGDTQYF.

This chain uses TRBV5-6 with TRBJ2-4; 7 bases agree with TRBD1. Germline lookup yields CDR1 SGHDT and CDR2 YYEEEE. The CDR3 loop spans 14 amino acids. J was trimmed by 4 bases and V by 0 bases; bases with no gene match: 1. CDR3 in amino acids: CASSLGGQKNIQYF. CDR3 in DNA: TGTGCCAGCAGCTTGGGGGGACAGAAAAACATTCAGTACTTC. Supplemented by reference TRBV5-6 and TRBJ2-4, the full variable domain reads DAGVTQSPTHLIKTRGQQVTLRCSPKSGHDTVSWYQQALGQGPQFIFQYYEEEERQRGNFPDRFSGHQFPNYSSELNVNALLLGDSALYLCASSLGGQKNIQYFGAGTRLSVL.

This clone was seen a few times. This sequence joins TRBV6-5 and TRBJ1-2; D is ambiguous. Germline CDR1 MNHEY, CDR2 SVGAGI. CDR3 length: 13 residues. The germline V and J ends were trimmed by 6 bases and 8 bases, with 16 bases remaining between them. The CDR3 is CASSPGRVGGYTF. For the CDR3, the DNA is TGTGCCAGCAGCCCAGGACGGGTGGGCGGCTACACCTTC.

The chain links TRBV19 to TRBJ1-1; no clear D. CDR3 length: 14 residues. CDR1 and CDR2 (germline): LNHDA, SQIVND (reference sequence). Between the trimmed V and J ends, which lost 1 base and 7 bases, there was a span of 13 bases. CDR3 amino acids: CASSIVRGGFEAFF. CDR3 nucleotide sequence: TGTGCCAGTAGTATAGTGCGGGGAGGGTTTGAAGCTTTCTTT.

In its sample, this clone was seen a few times. The chain uses TRBV5-1 and TRBJ1-3; 8 bases are a match to TRBD1. From germline, CDR1 is SGHRS and CDR2 YFSETQ. This CDR3 has 16 residues. V was pared by 4 bases and J by 0 bases, with 6 bases of the junction left unmatched. The CDR3 region has the DNA TGCGCCAGCAGCAGGGACAGGCCGAGCTCTGGAAACACCATATATTTT. Translated: CASSRDRPSSGNTIYF.

This sequence joins TRBV5-5 and TRBJ1-5, with D hard to call. The length of the CDR3 is 13 residues. V was pared by 1 base and J by 0 bases, with 2 bases between. CDR1 is SGHKS, CDR2 YYEKEE, per germline (reference sequence). The CDR3 sequence is CASSLHSNQPQHF. The CDR3 DNA follows: TGTGCCAGCAGCTTGCATAGCAATCAGCCCCAGCATTTT.

This clone came up a few times. As DNA, the CDR3 is TGCGCCAGCAGCCCCCTCAAGGGATTTGAAAGGACTGAAGCTTTCTTT. It codes for CASSPLKGFERTEAFF. The V gene is TRBV4-1, the J gene TRBJ1-1; D not resolved. The V gene's germline CDR1 is MGHRA and CDR2 YSYEKL. V was cut by 4 bases and J by 5 bases, with 20 bases left in between. The CDR3 is 16 amino acids.

This clone came up a few times. The chain links TRBV10-1 to TRBJ1-1; 7 bases fit TRBD1. The germline V gene has CDR1 WNHNN and CDR2 SYGVQD (reference sequence). The CDR3 covers 12 residues. Trimming removed 5 bases from V and 8 bases from J; junction bases left unmatched: 5. Here the CDR3 reads CASSSPTGEAFF. CDR3 in DNA: TGCGCCAGCAGTAGTCCGACAGGGGAAGCTTTCTTT.

This clone occurred a few times. The chain uses TRBV2 and TRBJ2-2; 8 positions match TRBD2. This CDR3 is built from 15 residues. The J segment lost 6 bases and the V segment lost 5 bases, leaving 8 bases of the junction unmatched. Germline V CDR1 and CDR2: SNHLY, FYNNEI. In nucleotides, the CDR3 is TGTGCCAGCAGTCGGACTAGCTTTCTGGCCGGGGAGCTGTTTTTT. This encodes CASSRTSFLAGELFF.

The chain couples TRBV5-8 to TRBJ2-7, with TRBD1 matching 9 bases. V dropped 3 bases and J dropped 5; count of bases not matched to a gene: 9. This CDR3 comprises 15 residues. The germline gives CDR1 SGHTS, CDR2 YDEGEE. The CDR3 DNA reads as TGTGCCAGCAGCTATCCCGGGACAGGGTATCACGAGCAGTACTTC. Translated, it gives CASSYPGTGYHEQYF.

This clone was picked up a small number of times. The chain joins TRBV9 to TRBJ2-7; D is possibly TRBD2 (6 bases). Germline V lookup: CDR1 SGDLS, CDR2 YYNGEE. The CDR3 is made up of 16 amino acids. The V gene lost 5 bases and the J gene lost 0 bases, with 18 bases spanning the gap. Written as DNA, the CDR3 is TGTGCCAGCAGTAGGACGGGCACCGGGAGCTCCTACGAGCAGTACTTC. This translates into CASSRTGTGSSYEQYF.

V usage is TRBV11-2 and J usage is TRBJ1-3; possible D gene TRBD1, 5 bases. The CDR3 is made up of 14 amino acids. V was cut by 5 bases and J by 1 base, with 9 bases left in between. Germline CDR1 SGHAT, CDR2 FQNNGV. CDR3 DNA: TGTGCCAGCAGCGACAGCTTTTCTGGAAACACCATATATTTT. Translated: CASSDSFSGNTIYF.

This sequence joins TRBV19 and TRBJ2-1; D gene uncertain. Trimming pared 4 bases from V and 3 bases from J, leaving 16 bases between. This CDR3 contains 16 residues. CDR1 is LNHDA and CDR2 is SQIVND in the germline V gene (reference sequence). The CDR3 DNA is TGTGCCAGTAGTACTCCTACACAGACACTCTACAATGAGCAGTTCTTC. It translates to CASSTPTQTLYNEQFF. The whole variable domain, filled in from reference TRBV19 and TRBJ2-1, reads DGGITQSPKYLFRKEGQNVTLSCEQNLNHDAMYWYRQDPGQGLRLIYYSQIVNDFQKGDIAEGYSVSREKKESFPLTVTSAQKNPTAFYLCASSTPTQTLYNEQFFGPGTRLTVL.

The chain employs TRBV30 and TRBJ1-1; D perhaps matches TRBD1 (6 bases). This CDR3 has 14 amino acids. Trimming pared 0 bases from V and 6 bases from J, leaving 14 bases between. Germline lookup yields CDR1 GTSNPN and CDR2 SVGIG (reference sequence). This chain's CDR3 is CAWSVYRVSPEAFF. In DNA form, the CDR3 reads TGTGCCTGGAGTGTCTACAGGGTATCCCCTGAAGCTTTCTTT.

This clone has just a few counts. The rearrangement joins TRBV19 to TRBJ1-1; D remains unclear. This CDR3 region has 14 residues. Trimming removed 3 bases from V and 1 base from J, with 9 bases in between. Germline CDR1 LNHDA, CDR2 SQIVND (reference sequence). CDR3 region: CASSIGVRNTEAFF. For the CDR3, the DNA is TGTGCCAGTAGTATTGGGGTAAGGAACACTGAAGCTTTCTTT. Variable domain in full (rest from reference TRBV19 and TRBJ1-1): DGGITQSPKYLFRKEGQNVTLSCEQNLNHDAMYWYRQDPGQGLRLIYYSQIVNDFQKGDIAEGYSVSREKKESFPLTVTSAQKNPTAFYLCASSIGVRNTEAFFGQGTRLTVV.

The chain couples TRBV7-9 to TRBJ2-1; 8 bases map to TRBD2. Losses at the gene ends were 1 base for V and 5 bases for J; bases not matched to a gene: 4. Germline lookup yields CDR1 SEHNR and CDR2 FQNEAQ (reference sequence). The CDR3 is 15 residues long. CDR3 protein: CASSLVAGYNNEQFF. The CDR3 bases are TGTGCCAGCAGCTTAGTAGCGGGATATAACAATGAGCAGTTCTTC.

The V and J genes are TRBV29-1 and TRBJ2-7, with 13 bases aligning to TRBD2. The V gene end was trimmed by 6 bases and the J gene end by 0 bases; junction bases not matched to a gene: 5. Germline V lookup: CDR1 SQVTM, CDR2 ANQGSEA. The length of the CDR3 is 15 residues. As DNA, the CDR3 is TGCAGCGTCACACTAGCGGGAGGGCCCTCCTACGAGCAGTACTTC. Residues: CSVTLAGGPSYEQYF.

The chain links TRBV28 to TRBJ2-7; 11 bases align to TRBD1. Trimming at V came to 6 bases and at J to 2 bases, leaving 6 bases not matched to a gene. The CDR3 contains 15 residues. The germline V gene has CDR1 MDHEN and CDR2 SYDVKM. CDR3 nucleotide sequence: TGTGCCAGCAGCTCGGGACAGGGGGGGGCCTACGAGCAGTACGTC. This gives the protein CASSSGQGGAYEQYV.

V usage is TRBV7-2 and J usage is TRBJ2-7; 9 positions agree with TRBD1. Looked up from germline, CDR1 is SGHTA and CDR2 is FQGNSA. J lost 6 bases, V lost 4 bases, and 7 bases had no gene match. This CDR3 comprises 14 residues. The CDR3 DNA is TGTGCCAGCAGCTCAAACAGGGGGCCGGGCGAGCAGTACTTC. This gives the protein CASSSNRGPGEQYF.

The chain couples TRBV29-1 to TRBJ2-2; 12 nucleotides match TRBD2. Germline V gene sequence: CDR1 SQVTM, CDR2 ANQGSEA. The length of the CDR3 is 16 residues. V dropped 7 bases and J dropped 0; count of bases not matched to a gene: 6. CDR3: CSAKTSGSTNTGELFF. The CDR3 nucleotides are TGCAGCGCCAAGACTAGCGGGAGCACGAACACCGGGGAGCTGTTTTTT.

The rearrangement links TRBV9 to TRBJ2-3; D unclear. The CDR3 extends over 14 amino acids. The V end lost 2 bases, the J end lost 0 bases, and 7 bases lay between the germline ends. Germline values: CDR1 SGDLS, CDR2 YYNGEE. The CDR3 DNA reads as TGTGCCAGCAGCGTTATGGGGAGCACAGATACGCAGTATTTT. This translates into CASSVMGSTDTQYF. The full variable domain, rest sourced from reference TRBV9 and TRBJ2-3, is DSGVTQTPKHLITATGQRVTLRCSPRSGDLSVYWYQQSLDQGLQFLIQYYNGEERAKGNILERFSAQQFPDLHSELNLSSLELGDSALYFCASSVMGSTDTQYFGPGTRLTVL.

This chain connects TRBV2 to TRBJ1-2, with unresolved D. The V gene lost 3 bases and the J gene lost 2 bases, with 7 bases spanning the gap. In germline, CDR1 is SNHLY, CDR2 FYNNEI. The CDR3 contains 13 residues. The CDR3 loop is CASSEGKNYGYTF. The CDR3 bases are TGTGCCAGCAGTGAGGGCAAGAACTATGGCTACACCTTC.

The chain links TRBV5-1 to TRBJ2-5; 11 nucleotides align to TRBD1. Germline values: CDR1 SGHRS, CDR2 YFSETQ. V lost 4 bases, J lost 2 bases, and 13 bases stayed unmatched. The CDR3 is 18 amino acids. The DNA for the CDR3 is TGCGCCAGCAGCCGACTACCGGGGACAGGGGGTTTACAAGAGACCCAGTACTTC. This codes for CASSRLPGTGGLQETQYF. Together with reference TRBV5-1 and TRBJ2-5, the CDR3 gives the full variable domain: KAGVTQTPRYLIKTRGQQVTLSCSPISGHRSVSWYQQTPGQGLQFLFEYFSETQRNKGNFPGRFSGRQFSNSRSEMNVSTLELGDSALYLCASSRLPGTGGLQETQYFGPGTRLLVL.